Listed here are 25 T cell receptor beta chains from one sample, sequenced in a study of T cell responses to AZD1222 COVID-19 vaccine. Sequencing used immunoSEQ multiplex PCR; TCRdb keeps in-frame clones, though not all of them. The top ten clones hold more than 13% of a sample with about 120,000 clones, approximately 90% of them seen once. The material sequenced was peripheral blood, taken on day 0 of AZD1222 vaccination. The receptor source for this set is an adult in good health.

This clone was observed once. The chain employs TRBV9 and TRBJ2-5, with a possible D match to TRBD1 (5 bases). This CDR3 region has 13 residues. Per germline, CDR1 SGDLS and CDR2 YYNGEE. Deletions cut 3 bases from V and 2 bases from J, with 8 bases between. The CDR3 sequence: CASSERQQETQYF. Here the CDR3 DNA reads TGTGCCAGCAGCGAACGACAGCAAGAGACCCAGTACTTC.

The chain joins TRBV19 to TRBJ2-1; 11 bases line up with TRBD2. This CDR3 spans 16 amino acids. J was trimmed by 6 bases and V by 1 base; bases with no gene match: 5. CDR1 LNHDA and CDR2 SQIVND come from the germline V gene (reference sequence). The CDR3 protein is CASSIGTSGSFNEQFF. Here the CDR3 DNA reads TGTGCCAGTAGTATAGGAACTAGCGGGAGTTTCAATGAGCAGTTCTTC.

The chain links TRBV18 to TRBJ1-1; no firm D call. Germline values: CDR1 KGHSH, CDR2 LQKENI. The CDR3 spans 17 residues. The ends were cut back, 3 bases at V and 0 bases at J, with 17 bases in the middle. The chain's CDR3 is CASSPNSHPPMNTEAFF. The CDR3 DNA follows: TGTGCCAGCTCACCGAACAGTCACCCTCCGATGAACACTGAAGCTTTCTTT.

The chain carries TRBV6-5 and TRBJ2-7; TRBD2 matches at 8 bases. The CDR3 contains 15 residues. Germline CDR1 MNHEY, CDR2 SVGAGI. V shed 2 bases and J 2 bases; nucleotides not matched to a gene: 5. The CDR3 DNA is TGTGCCAGCAGTTACGGGGGACTAGTTGCCTACGAGCAGTACTTC. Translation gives CASSYGGLVAYEQYF.

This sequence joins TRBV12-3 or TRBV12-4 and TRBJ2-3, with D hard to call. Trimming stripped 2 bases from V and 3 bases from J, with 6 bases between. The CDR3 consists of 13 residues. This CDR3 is CASSLRSTDTQYF. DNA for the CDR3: TGTGCCAGCAGTTTAAGATCTACAGATACGCAGTATTTT.

The CDR3 region is CASSDVEKLFF. The CDR3 DNA sequence: TGTGCCAGCAGTGATGTGGAAAAACTGTTTTTT. The genes are TRBV2 and TRBJ1-4; D is undetermined. Deletions cut 3 bases from V and 8 bases from J, with 4 bases between. Germline CDR1 is SNHLY and CDR2 is FYNNEI. The CDR3 has 11 amino acids.

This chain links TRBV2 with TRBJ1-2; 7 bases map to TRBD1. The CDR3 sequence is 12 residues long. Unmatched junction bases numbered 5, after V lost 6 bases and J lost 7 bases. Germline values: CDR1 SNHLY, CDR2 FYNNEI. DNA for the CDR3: TGTGCCAGCAGAACAGGGGCTGGTGGCTACACCTTC. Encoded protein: CASRTGAGGYTF. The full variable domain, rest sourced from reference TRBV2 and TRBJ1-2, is EPEVTQTPSHQVTQMGQEVILRCVPISNHLYFYWYRQILGQKVEFLVSFYNNEISEKSEIFDDQFSVERPDGSNFTLKIRSTKLEDSAMYFCASRTGAGGYTFGSGTRLTVV.

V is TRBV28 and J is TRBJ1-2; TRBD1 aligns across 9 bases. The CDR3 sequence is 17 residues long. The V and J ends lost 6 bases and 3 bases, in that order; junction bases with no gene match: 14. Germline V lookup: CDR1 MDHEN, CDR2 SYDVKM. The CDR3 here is CASRPLVATGGDYGYTF. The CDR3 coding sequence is TGTGCCAGCAGACCCCTGGTCGCGACAGGGGGAGACTATGGCTACACCTTC.

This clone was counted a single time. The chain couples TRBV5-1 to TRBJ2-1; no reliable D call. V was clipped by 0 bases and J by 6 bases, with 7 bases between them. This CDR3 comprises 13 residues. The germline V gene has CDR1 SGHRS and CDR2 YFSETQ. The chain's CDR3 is CASSLVGFNEQFF. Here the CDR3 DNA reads TGCGCCAGCAGCTTGGTAGGGTTCAATGAGCAGTTCTTC.

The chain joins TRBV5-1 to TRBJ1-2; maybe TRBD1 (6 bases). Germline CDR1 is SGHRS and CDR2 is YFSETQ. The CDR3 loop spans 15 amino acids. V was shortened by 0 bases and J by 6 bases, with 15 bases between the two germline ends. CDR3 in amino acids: CASSLATGYLDGYTF. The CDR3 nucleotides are TGCGCCAGCAGCTTGGCAACAGGGTATCTCGATGGCTACACCTTC.

The CDR3, as DNA: TGTGCCAGCACCGGCCCCAGAGCGGGTTACTATGGCTACACCTTC. Translating it yields CASTGPRAGYYGYTF. The chain links TRBV5-8 to TRBJ1-2; no clear D. CDR3 length: 15 amino acids. Looked up from germline, CDR1 is SGHTS and CDR2 is YDEGEE. Trimming removed 6 bases from V and 3 bases from J, with 18 bases in between.

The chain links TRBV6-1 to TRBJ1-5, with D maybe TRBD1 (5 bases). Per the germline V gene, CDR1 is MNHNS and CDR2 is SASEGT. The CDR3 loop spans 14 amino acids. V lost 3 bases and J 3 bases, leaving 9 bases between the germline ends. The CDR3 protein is CASSDRVFNQPQHF. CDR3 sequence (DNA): TGTGCCAGCAGTGACAGGGTCTTCAATCAGCCCCAGCATTTT.

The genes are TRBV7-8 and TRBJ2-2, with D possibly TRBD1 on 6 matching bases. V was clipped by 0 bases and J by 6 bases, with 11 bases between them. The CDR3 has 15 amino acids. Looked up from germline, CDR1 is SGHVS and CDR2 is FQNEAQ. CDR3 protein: CASSLAGAGAGELFF. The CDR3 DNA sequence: TGTGCCAGCAGCTTAGCTGGGGCAGGGGCCGGGGAGCTGTTTTTT. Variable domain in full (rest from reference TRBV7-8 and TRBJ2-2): GAGVSQSPRYKVAKRGQDVALRCDPISGHVSLFWYQQALGQGPEFLTYFQNEAQLDKSGLPSDRFFAERPEGSVSTLKIQRTQQEDSAVYLCASSLAGAGAGELFFGEGSRLTVL.

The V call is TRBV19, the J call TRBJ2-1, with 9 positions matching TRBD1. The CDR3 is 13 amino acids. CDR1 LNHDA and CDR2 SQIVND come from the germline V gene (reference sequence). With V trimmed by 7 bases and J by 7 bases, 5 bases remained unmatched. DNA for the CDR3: TGTGCCAGTACTAAGGGACAGGGTAATGAGCAGTTCTTC. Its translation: CASTKGQGNEQFF.

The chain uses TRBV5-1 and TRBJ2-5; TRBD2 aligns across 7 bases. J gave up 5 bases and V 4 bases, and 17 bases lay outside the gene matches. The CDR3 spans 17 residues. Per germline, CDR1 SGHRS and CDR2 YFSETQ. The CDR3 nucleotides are TGCGCCAGCAGCCCCTCACCCTCCGGCGGGAGTGGCGAGACCCAGTACTTC. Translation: CASSPSPSGGSGETQYF.

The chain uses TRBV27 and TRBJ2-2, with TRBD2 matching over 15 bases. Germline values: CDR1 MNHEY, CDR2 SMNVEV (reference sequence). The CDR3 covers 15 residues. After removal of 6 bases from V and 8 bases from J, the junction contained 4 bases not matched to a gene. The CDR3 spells CASSPGTSGRGELFF. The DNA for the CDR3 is TGTGCCAGCAGCCCCGGGACTAGCGGGAGGGGGGAGCTGTTTTTT.

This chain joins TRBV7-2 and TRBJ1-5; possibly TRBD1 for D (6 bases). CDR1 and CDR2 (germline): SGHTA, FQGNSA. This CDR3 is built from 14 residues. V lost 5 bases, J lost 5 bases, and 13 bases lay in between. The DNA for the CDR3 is TGTGCCAGCAGCAAACAGGGTTTTGATCAGCCCCAGCATTTT. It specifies CASSKQGFDQPQHF.

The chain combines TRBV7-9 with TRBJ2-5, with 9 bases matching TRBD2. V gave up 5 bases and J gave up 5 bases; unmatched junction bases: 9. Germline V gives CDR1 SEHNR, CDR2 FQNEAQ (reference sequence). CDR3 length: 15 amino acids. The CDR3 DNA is TGTGCCAGCAGCCCCGGACTAGCGAACAGGGAGACCCAGTACTTC. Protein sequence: CASSPGLANRETQYF.

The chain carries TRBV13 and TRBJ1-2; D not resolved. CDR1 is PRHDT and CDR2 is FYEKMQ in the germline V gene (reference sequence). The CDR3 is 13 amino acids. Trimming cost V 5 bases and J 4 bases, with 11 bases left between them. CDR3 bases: TGTGCCAGCAGCCTCGGTGGGAGCTATGGCTACACCTTC. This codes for CASSLGGSYGYTF. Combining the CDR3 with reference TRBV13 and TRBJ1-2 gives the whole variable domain AAGVIQSPRHLIKEKRETATLKCYPIPRHDTVYWYQQGPGQDPQFLISFYEKMQSDKGSIPDRFSAQQFSDYHSELNMSSLELGDSALYFCASSLGGSYGYTFGSGTRLTVV.

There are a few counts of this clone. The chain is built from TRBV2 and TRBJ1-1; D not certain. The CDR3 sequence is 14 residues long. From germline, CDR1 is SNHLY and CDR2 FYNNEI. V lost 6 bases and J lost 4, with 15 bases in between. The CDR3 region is CASRLGEGSTEAFF. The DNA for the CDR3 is TGTGCCAGCAGGCTCGGTGAGGGCAGCACTGAAGCTTTCTTT.

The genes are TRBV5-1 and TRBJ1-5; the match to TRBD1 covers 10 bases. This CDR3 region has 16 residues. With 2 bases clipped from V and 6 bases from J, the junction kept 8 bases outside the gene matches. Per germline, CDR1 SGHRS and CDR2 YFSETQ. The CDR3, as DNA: TGCGCCAGCAGCTTACCCCGGGACAGGGGTAGTCAGCCCCAGCATTTT. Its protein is CASSLPRDRGSQPQHF.

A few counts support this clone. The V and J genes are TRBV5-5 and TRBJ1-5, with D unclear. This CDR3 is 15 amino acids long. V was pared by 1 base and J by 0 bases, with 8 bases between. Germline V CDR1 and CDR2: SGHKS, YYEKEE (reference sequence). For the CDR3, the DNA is TGTGCCAGCAGCTTGAGGGTAGATAGCAATCAGCCCCAGCATTTT. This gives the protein CASSLRVDSNQPQHF.

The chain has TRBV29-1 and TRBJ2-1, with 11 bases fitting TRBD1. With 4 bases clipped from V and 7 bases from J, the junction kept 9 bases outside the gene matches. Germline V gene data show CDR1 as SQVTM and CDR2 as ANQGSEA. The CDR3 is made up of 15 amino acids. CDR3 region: CSVARSGQGANEQFF. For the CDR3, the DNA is TGCAGCGTTGCCAGATCCGGACAGGGGGCGAATGAGCAGTTCTTC.

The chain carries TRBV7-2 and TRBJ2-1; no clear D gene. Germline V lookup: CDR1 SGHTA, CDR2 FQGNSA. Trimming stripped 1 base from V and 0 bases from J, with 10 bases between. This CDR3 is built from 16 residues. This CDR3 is CASSLVSPSSYNEQFF. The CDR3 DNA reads TGTGCCAGCAGCTTAGTGTCCCCAAGCTCCTACAATGAGCAGTTCTTC.

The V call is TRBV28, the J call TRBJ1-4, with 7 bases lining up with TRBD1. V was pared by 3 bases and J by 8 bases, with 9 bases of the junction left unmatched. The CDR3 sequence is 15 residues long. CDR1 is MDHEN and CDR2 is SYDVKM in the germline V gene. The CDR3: CASSLYRQGREKLFF. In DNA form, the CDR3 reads TGTGCCAGCAGTTTGTACCGACAGGGAAGGGAAAAACTGTTTTTT.